The 28 T cell receptor beta chains below come from one sample, sequenced in a study of OX40 agonist ivuxolimab in advanced cancers. Some clones are missing from TCRdb's copy, which holds only in-frame ones; the method was immunoSEQ multiplex PCR. Here the sample spans 20,000 to 25,000 clones, around three quarters being singletons. Sequences were derived from CD4+ or CD8+ T cells sorted from blood, sampled in a trial of the OX40 agonist ivuxolimab. These TCRs come from an adult with an advanced solid tumor such as melanoma, head and neck, liver or kidney cancer.

This clone was seen only once. The chain links TRBV19 to TRBJ1-2; D not certain. The germline V gene has CDR1 LNHDA and CDR2 SQIVND (reference sequence). V dropped 3 bases and J dropped 8 bases, with 13 bases sitting between them. This CDR3 comprises 13 residues. The CDR3 protein is CASSIPQAGGYTF. CDR3 nucleotides: TGTGCCAGTAGTATCCCCCAGGCGGGCGGCTACACCTTC.

The chain is built from TRBV5-1 and TRBJ1-1, with 7 bases fitting TRBD1. V was pared by 2 bases and J by 0 bases, with 4 bases of the junction left unmatched. This CDR3 region has 15 residues. From germline, CDR1 is SGHRS and CDR2 YFSETQ. The CDR3 reads CASSFAGQMNTEAFF. In DNA form, the CDR3 reads TGCGCCAGCAGCTTCGCGGGACAGATGAACACTGAAGCTTTCTTT.

The rearrangement joins TRBV5-1 to TRBJ2-7; D is ambiguous. Trimming removed 5 bases from V and 0 bases from J, with 9 bases in between. Germline values: CDR1 SGHRS, CDR2 YFSETQ. The CDR3 contains 13 residues. The CDR3 is CASRRPSSYEQYF. The CDR3 nucleotides read TGCGCCAGCAGAAGGCCAAGCTCCTACGAGCAGTACTTC.

The J gene is TRBJ1-1, the V gene TRBV18; TRBD1 might be the D (5 bases). The ends were cut back, 5 bases at V and 4 bases at J, with 8 bases in the middle. This CDR3 has 12 residues. The germline gives CDR1 KGHSH, CDR2 LQKENI. CDR3: CASSFGTTEAFF. The CDR3 nucleotides read TGTGCCAGCTCATTTGGGACCACTGAAGCTTTCTTT. Full variable domain (remainder filled in from reference TRBV18 and TRBJ1-1): NAGVMQNPRHLVRRRGQEARLRCSPMKGHSHVYWYRQLPEEGLKFMVYLQKENIIDESGMPKERFSAEFPKEGPSILRIQQVVRGDSAAYFCASSFGTTEAFFGQGTRLTVV.

The rearrangement uses TRBV11-1 and TRBJ1-6; weak D call: TRBD1 (6 bases). The CDR3 loop spans 13 amino acids. V lost 3 bases, J lost 7 bases, and 7 bases lay in between. The germline V gene has CDR1 SGHAT and CDR2 FQDESV (reference sequence). Here the CDR3 reads CASSLDRNSPLHF. For the CDR3, the DNA is TGTGCCAGCAGCTTGGACAGAAATTCACCCCTCCACTTT.

This clone was seen just once. This chain uses TRBV7-2 with TRBJ1-1; a possible D gene is TRBD1 (5 bases). V dropped 3 bases and J dropped 7 bases, with 15 bases sitting between them. CDR3 length: 14 residues. Looked up from germline, CDR1 is SGHTA and CDR2 is FQGNSA. In nucleotides, the CDR3 is TGTGCCAGCAGCTTCCCCGGGACGGTCGGTGAAGCTTTCTTT. Translating it yields CASSFPGTVGEAFF.

The V and J genes are TRBV5-4 and TRBJ1-2; D gene unclear. Trimming removed 0 bases from V and 0 bases from J, with 9 bases in between. This CDR3 is 15 amino acids long. Germline-derived CDR1 and CDR2 are SGHNT and YYREEE (reference sequence). In DNA form, the CDR3 reads TGTGCCAGCAGCTTGGCCGCGGCGGCTAACTATGGCTACACCTTC. Protein: CASSLAAAANYGYTF.

The chain links TRBV27 to TRBJ1-2; a weak D match, TRBD1 (6 bases). Trimming took 6 bases from V and 4 from J, leaving 21 bases between them. Germline values: CDR1 MNHEY, CDR2 SMNVEV (reference sequence). The CDR3 totals 16 residues. The CDR3 region has the DNA TGTGCCAGCAGGCATCAAGGGGGTTCTAGGGGCTATGGCTACACCTTC. Protein sequence: CASRHQGGSRGYGYTF.

The chain employs TRBV7-3 and TRBJ2-3; TRBD2 is a possible D gene (6 bases). The germline V gene encodes CDR1 SGHTA and CDR2 FQGTGA. Trimming removed 0 bases from V and 4 bases from J, with 11 bases in between. This CDR3 contains 15 residues. The CDR3 DNA sequence: TGTGCCAGCAGCTTAACCGGGGGTCTCGCAGATACGCAGTATTTT. Amino acids: CASSLTGGLADTQYF.

The rearrangement uses TRBV7-2 and TRBJ2-7; 12 bases align to TRBD2. The ends lost 4 bases at V and 6 bases at J; junction bases unmatched: 7. The V gene's germline CDR1 is SGHTA and CDR2 FQGNSA. This CDR3 has 15 residues. The CDR3 protein is CASSWTSGDLTEQYF. Here the CDR3 DNA reads TGTGCCAGCAGCTGGACTAGCGGGGACCTCACCGAGCAGTACTTC.

The gene calls are TRBV5-1 and TRBJ2-7, with TRBD1 matching over 10 bases. CDR3 size: 16 residues. In germline, CDR1 is SGHRS, CDR2 YFSETQ. J was trimmed by 1 base and V by 0 bases; bases with no gene match: 4. CDR3 amino acids: CASSLGRQGASYEQYF. DNA for the CDR3: TGCGCCAGCAGCTTGGGGAGACAGGGGGCTTCCTACGAGCAGTACTTC. Full variable domain (outside the CDR3, taken from reference TRBV5-1 and TRBJ2-7): KAGVTQTPRYLIKTRGQQVTLSCSPISGHRSVSWYQQTPGQGLQFLFEYFSETQRNKGNFPGRFSGRQFSNSRSEMNVSTLELGDSALYLCASSLGRQGASYEQYFGPGTRLTVT.

The chain employs TRBV11-1 and TRBJ1-2, with 8 bases matching TRBD1. The CDR3 totals 15 residues. Germline V gives CDR1 SGHAT, CDR2 FQDESV (reference sequence). The V gene end was trimmed by 5 bases and the J gene end by 5 bases; junction bases not matched to a gene: 10. CDR3 in DNA: TGTGCCAGCAGCCTACGGACAGGGAAGGGGTATGGCTACACCTTC. Translating gives CASSLRTGKGYGYTF.

V is TRBV28 and J is TRBJ2-1, with TRBD2 matching 10 bases. Trimming took 7 bases from V and 2 from J; bases not matched to a gene: 8. The germline V gene encodes CDR1 MDHEN and CDR2 SYDVKM. This CDR3 region has 16 residues. CDR3 coding DNA: TGTGCCAGCATCGGGGGAGGACTAGCGGCCTACAATGAGCAGTTCTTC. Its translation is CASIGGGLAAYNEQFF.

This chain links TRBV10-2 with TRBJ1-5; no firm D call. Germline loops: CDR1 WSHSY, CDR2 SAAADI. V was shortened by 7 bases and J by 2 bases, with 6 bases between the two germline ends. The length of the CDR3 is 12 residues. The CDR3 region has the DNA TGCGCCAGCAAAGGAGGCAATCAGCCCCAGCATTTT. Its protein is CASKGGNQPQHF.

In this sample, this clone turned up a few times. J is TRBJ1-2 and V is TRBV7-9; no clear D. The CDR3 has 16 residues. CDR1 SEHNR and CDR2 FQNEAQ come from the germline V gene (reference sequence). The germline V and J ends were trimmed by 5 bases and 4 bases, with 20 bases remaining between them. In DNA, the CDR3 is TGTGCCAGCAGCCCGCCGATACGACTGAGCCTCTATGGCTACACCTTC. As protein: CASSPPIRLSLYGYTF.

CDR3 coding DNA: TGTGCCAGCACCCTGGAAGGGAACACCGGGGAGCTGTTTTTT. Amino acids: CASTLEGNTGELFF. The gene calls are TRBV28 and TRBJ2-2; no reliable D call. CDR1 MDHEN and CDR2 SYDVKM come from the germline V gene. The CDR3 extends over 14 amino acids. Between the trimmed V and J ends, which lost 7 bases and 1 base, there was a span of 10 bases.

This clone was recorded only once. J is TRBJ1-2 and V is TRBV11-2, with D unresolved. The ends were cut back, 1 base at V and 8 bases at J, with 20 bases in the middle. This CDR3 is 16 amino acids long. The germline V gene encodes CDR1 SGHAT and CDR2 FQNNGV. In DNA form, the CDR3 reads TGTGCCAGCAGCTTAGCCGGGCTCGGCTACGAGCTAGGCTACACCTTC. Translated: CASSLAGLGYELGYTF.

Only a few counts were recorded for this clone. V is TRBV7-8 and J is TRBJ1-4; D remains unclear. This CDR3 has 15 amino acids. Deletions cut 5 bases from V and 0 bases from J, with 10 bases between. Looked up from germline, CDR1 is SGHVS and CDR2 is FQNEAQ. This chain's CDR3 is CASSRMGATNEKLFF. CDR3 DNA sequence: TGTGCCAGCAGCCGGATGGGAGCAACTAATGAAAAACTGTTTTTT.

The rearrangement joins TRBV5-4 to TRBJ2-1; 8 bases are shared with TRBD2. CDR3 length: 14 residues. Germline assignment: CDR1 SGHNT and CDR2 YYREEE (reference sequence). Germline trimming cut 4 bases from V and 5 bases from J; bases unmatched to any gene: 5. In DNA, the CDR3 is TGTGCCAGCAGCCTTACTAGCGGAGACAATGAGCAGTTCTTC. This codes for CASSLTSGDNEQFF.

The rearrangement links TRBV5-5 to TRBJ1-1; a possible D gene is TRBD1 (5 bases). The V gene's germline CDR1 is SGHKS and CDR2 YYEKEE (reference sequence). This CDR3 region has 14 residues. Trimming shortened V by 1 base and J by 1 base, and 8 bases separated the two germline ends. The CDR3 reads CASSLPTANTEAFF. DNA of the CDR3: TGTGCCAGCAGCTTGCCGACAGCGAACACTGAAGCTTTCTTT.

CDR3 residues: CASRRDSYGYTF. CDR3 in DNA: TGTGCCAGCAGACGGGACAGCTATGGCTACACCTTC. The chain couples TRBV6-5 to TRBJ1-2; 7 bases align to TRBD1. The CDR3 contains 12 residues. After removal of 6 bases from V and 4 bases from J, the junction contained 2 bases not matched to a gene. CDR1 is MNHEY and CDR2 is SVGAGI in the germline V gene.

In its sample, this clone was seen once. This rearrangement joins TRBV19 to TRBJ1-1; D is unclear. The CDR3 has 14 residues. Trimming removed 4 bases at V and 1 base at J, with 10 bases between. CDR1 LNHDA and CDR2 SQIVND come from the germline V gene (reference sequence). DNA of the CDR3: TGTGCCAGTAGTAGCGTCCCGGGGAACACTGAAGCTTTCTTT. Translation: CASSSVPGNTEAFF.

The chain carries TRBV29-1 and TRBJ2-5, with D possibly matching TRBD1 (6 bases). The J call is in doubt because the DNA end fits TRBJ2-7 better. Germline CDR1 is SQVTM and CDR2 is ANQGSEA. The length of the CDR3 is 13 residues. The CDR3 region is CSVVGQNFYEQYF. For the CDR3, the DNA is TGCAGCGTTGTAGGACAGAACTTCTACGAGCAGTACTTC.

This rearrangement joins TRBV7-9 to TRBJ2-5; D is tentatively TRBD1 or TRBD2 (5 bases each). V lost 5 bases, J lost 4 bases, and 17 bases lay in between. Germline values: CDR1 SEHNR, CDR2 FQNEAQ (reference sequence). This CDR3 has 15 residues. The CDR3 loop reads CASSAGIQGIETQYF. The CDR3 nucleotides are TGTGCCAGCAGCGCCGGGATCCAGGGAATAGAGACCCAGTACTTC.

The chain recombines TRBV6-1 with TRBJ2-1; D is possibly TRBD1 or TRBD2 (5 bases each). The V gene's germline CDR1 is MNHNS and CDR2 SASEGT. Trimming shortened V by 8 bases and J by 4 bases, and 15 bases separated the two germline ends. This CDR3 has 14 amino acids. CDR3 DNA: TGTGCCAGCTTACCGGGACGGGGTTACAATGAGCAGTTCTTC. This translates into CASLPGRGYNEQFF.

The chain carries TRBV30 and TRBJ2-2; D call uncertain. This CDR3 contains 15 residues. In germline, CDR1 is GTSNPN, CDR2 SVGIG (reference sequence). The germline V and J ends were trimmed by 0 bases and 3 bases, with 11 bases remaining between them. This chain's CDR3 is CAWSVLGLDTGELFF. Written as DNA, the CDR3 is TGTGCCTGGAGTGTACTGGGGTTGGACACCGGGGAGCTGTTTTTT.

The genes are TRBV15 and TRBJ1-1; D gene uncertain. The CDR3 sequence is 17 residues long. Trimming left V 1 base short and J 0 bases short, with 15 bases between. Germline CDR1 and CDR2: LNHNV and YYDKDF (reference sequence). The CDR3 nucleotides are TGTGCCACCAGCAGAGGGATAGGGAAAGGACTGAACACTGAAGCTTTCTTT. This sequence encodes CATSRGIGKGLNTEAFF.

The V call is TRBV5-1, the J call TRBJ2-2; weak D call: TRBD1 (5 bases). The germline gives CDR1 SGHRS, CDR2 YFSETQ. This CDR3 spans 15 amino acids. Trimming removed 7 bases at V and 4 bases at J, with 17 bases between. In DNA, the CDR3 is TGCGCCAGCTGCTGGGGCAGCGATGGCACCGGGGAGCTGTTTTTT. Its translation: CASCWGSDGTGELFF.